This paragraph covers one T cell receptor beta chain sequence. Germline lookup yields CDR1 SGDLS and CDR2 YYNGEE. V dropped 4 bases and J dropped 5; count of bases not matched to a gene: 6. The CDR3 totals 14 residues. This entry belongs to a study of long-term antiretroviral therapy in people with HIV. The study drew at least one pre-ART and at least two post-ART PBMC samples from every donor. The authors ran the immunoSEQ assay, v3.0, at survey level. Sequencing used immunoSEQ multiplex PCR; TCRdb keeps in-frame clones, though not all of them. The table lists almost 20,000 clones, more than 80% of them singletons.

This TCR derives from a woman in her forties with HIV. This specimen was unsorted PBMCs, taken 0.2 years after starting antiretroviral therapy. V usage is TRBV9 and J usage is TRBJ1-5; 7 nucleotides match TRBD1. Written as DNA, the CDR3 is TGTGCCAGCAGCCCCGGGACAGATTATCAGCCCCAGCATTTT. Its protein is CASSPGTDYQPQHF.